The 13 T cell receptor beta chains in this list originate from one sample, sequenced in a study of shared clonotypes between healthy human individuals. Sequencing was performed with immunoSEQ multiplex PCR; in TCRdb, only in-frame clones are kept and a portion is missing. The data hold approximately 500,000 clones, with 96% observed a single time. Sequenced material: naive CD4+ T cells sorted from blood. The subset was: CD45RA+ positively selected. The source of these receptors is a woman aged 30 to 39 in good health.

V and J are TRBV10-3 and TRBJ2-5, with 10 bases matching TRBD2. V lost 6 bases to trimming and J lost 4 bases; unmatched junction nucleotides: 5. This CDR3 is 14 amino acids long. Germline CDR1 reads ENHRY; CDR2 reads SYGVKD. CDR3 bases: TGTGCCATCAGACCTAGCGGGAGAGGAGAGACCCAGTACTTC. Its translation is CAIRPSGRGETQYF.

This chain uses TRBV28 with TRBJ1-2, with 11 bases aligning to TRBD1. The length of the CDR3 is 16 residues. Germline loops: CDR1 MDHEN, CDR2 SYDVKM. V shed 1 base and J 6 bases; nucleotides not matched to a gene: 7. The CDR3 region has the DNA TGTGCCAGCAGTTTATCGGACAGGGGGCCGGCTGATGGCTACACCTTC. Amino acids: CASSLSDRGPADGYTF.

J is TRBJ2-5 and V is TRBV5-6; D might be TRBD1 (5 bases). Germline CDR1 is SGHDT and CDR2 is YYEEEE. CDR3 size: 15 residues. Deletions cut 3 bases from V and 4 bases from J, with 16 bases between. The CDR3 DNA reads TGTGCCAGCAGCTCGCAGGGCCTTCCGGGAGAGACCCAGTACTTC. This codes for CASSSQGLPGETQYF. Based on the CDR3 plus reference TRBV5-6 and TRBJ2-5, the full variable domain is DAGVTQSPTHLIKTRGQQVTLRCSPKSGHDTVSWYQQALGQGPQFIFQYYEEEERQRGNFPDRFSGHQFPNYSSELNVNALLLGDSALYLCASSSQGLPGETQYFGPGTRLLVL.

The V and J genes are TRBV7-3 and TRBJ2-3, with 7 nucleotides matching TRBD1. J lost 5 bases, V lost 3 bases, and 5 bases had no gene match. From germline, CDR1 is SGHTA and CDR2 FQGTGA. The CDR3 has 14 amino acids. The CDR3 spells CASSFTGVGDTQYF. CDR3 DNA sequence: TGTGCCAGCAGCTTCACAGGGGTGGGAGATACGCAGTATTTT.

The chain uses TRBV7-9 and TRBJ2-1; D perhaps matches TRBD2 (5 bases). In germline, CDR1 is SEHNR, CDR2 FQNEAQ (reference sequence). V lost 6 bases, J lost 4 bases, and 16 bases lay in between. The CDR3 loop spans 15 amino acids. CDR3 DNA sequence: TGTGCCAGCAGTTTTACGGGGATGTTTTACAATGAGCAGTTCTTC. Encoded protein: CASSFTGMFYNEQFF.

The chain's CDR3 is CASSKGRVGYYEQYF. CDR3 sequence (DNA): TGTGCCAGCAGCAAAGGTCGGGTGGGATACTACGAGCAGTACTTC. This chain links TRBV21-1 with TRBJ2-7. TRBV21-1 is labeled a pseudogene. CDR3 size: 15 residues.

The chain has TRBV7-9 and TRBJ2-5, with D tentatively TRBD1 (6 bases). The end of the DNA fits TRBJ2-7 better, so the J call may be wrong. Germline V gives CDR1 SEHNR, CDR2 FQNEAQ (reference sequence). The CDR3 has 14 residues. As DNA, the CDR3 is TGTGCCAGCAGCTTATCGCAGGGGTCCTACGAGCAGTACTTC. Protein product: CASSLSQGSYEQYF.

The J gene is TRBJ2-5, the V gene TRBV11-2; TRBD1 aligns across 8 bases. The CDR3 totals 13 residues. Germline CDR1 SGHAT, CDR2 FQNNGV. The J segment lost 3 bases and the V segment lost 5 bases, leaving 2 bases of the junction unmatched. CDR3 nucleotide sequence: TGTGCCAGCAGCCAGGACAGGGAAGAGACCCAGTACTTC. Amino acids: CASSQDREETQYF.

As DNA, the CDR3 is TGTGCCAGCACCCAGGGCTCCGGGGCCAACGTCCTGACTTTC. Amino acid sequence: CASTQGSGANVLTF. The chain links TRBV25-1 to TRBJ2-6; a weak D match, TRBD1 (5 bases). CDR1 and CDR2 from the germline V gene are MGHDK and SYGVNS. The V and J ends lost 7 bases and 4 bases respectively, with 11 bases between them. The CDR3 extends over 14 amino acids. Filled out from reference TRBV25-1 and TRBJ2-6, the complete variable domain reads EADIYQTPRYLVIGTGKKITLECSQTMGHDKMYWYQQDPGMELHLIHYSYGVNSTEKGDLSSESTVSRIRTEHFPLTLESARPSHTSQYLCASTQGSGANVLTFGAGSRLTVL.

The chain carries TRBV6-5 and TRBJ1-2; D uncertain. Trimming pared 0 bases from V and 2 bases from J, leaving 7 bases between. Germline assignment: CDR1 MNHEY and CDR2 SVGAGI. The CDR3 consists of 14 residues. DNA of the CDR3: TGTGCCAGCAGTTACTCGGCAGGAAACTATGGCTACACCTTC. It specifies CASSYSAGNYGYTF.

The chain employs TRBV6-5 and TRBJ2-1; 7 bases line up with TRBD1. The V gene end was trimmed by 4 bases and the J gene end by 0 bases; junction bases not matched to a gene: 3. Germline loops: CDR1 MNHEY, CDR2 SVGAGI. The CDR3 consists of 15 residues. DNA for the CDR3: TGTGCCAGCAGTTCGTCAGGGGGCTCCTACAATGAGCAGTTCTTC. This translates into CASSSSGGSYNEQFF.

V is TRBV7-3 and J is TRBJ2-1; 13 nucleotides line up with TRBD2. Germline values: CDR1 SGHTA, CDR2 FQGTGA. The V gene end was trimmed by 0 bases and the J gene end by 6 bases; junction bases not matched to a gene: 11. CDR3 length equals 19 residues. For the CDR3, the DNA is TGTGCCAGCAGCTTAACTGGTCCCGGGACTAGCGGGATGTTCAATGAGCAGTTCTTC. Encoded protein: CASSLTGPGTSGMFNEQFF.

The chain recombines TRBV28 with TRBJ2-7; D tentatively reads TRBD1 or TRBD2 (5 bases each). In germline, CDR1 is MDHEN, CDR2 SYDVKM. The CDR3 is 14 residues long. V was cut by 0 bases and J by 7 bases, with 13 bases left in between. DNA of the CDR3: TGTGCCAGCAGTTTATGGAGGCAGGGCGGGGAGCAGTACTTC. Translating it yields CASSLWRQGGEQYF. Supplemented by reference TRBV28 and TRBJ2-7, the full variable domain reads DVKVTQSSRYLVKRTGEKVFLECVQDMDHENMFWYRQDPGLGLRLIYFSYDVKMKEKGDIPEGYSVSREKKERFSLILESASTNQTSMYLCASSLWRQGGEQYFGPGTRLTVT.